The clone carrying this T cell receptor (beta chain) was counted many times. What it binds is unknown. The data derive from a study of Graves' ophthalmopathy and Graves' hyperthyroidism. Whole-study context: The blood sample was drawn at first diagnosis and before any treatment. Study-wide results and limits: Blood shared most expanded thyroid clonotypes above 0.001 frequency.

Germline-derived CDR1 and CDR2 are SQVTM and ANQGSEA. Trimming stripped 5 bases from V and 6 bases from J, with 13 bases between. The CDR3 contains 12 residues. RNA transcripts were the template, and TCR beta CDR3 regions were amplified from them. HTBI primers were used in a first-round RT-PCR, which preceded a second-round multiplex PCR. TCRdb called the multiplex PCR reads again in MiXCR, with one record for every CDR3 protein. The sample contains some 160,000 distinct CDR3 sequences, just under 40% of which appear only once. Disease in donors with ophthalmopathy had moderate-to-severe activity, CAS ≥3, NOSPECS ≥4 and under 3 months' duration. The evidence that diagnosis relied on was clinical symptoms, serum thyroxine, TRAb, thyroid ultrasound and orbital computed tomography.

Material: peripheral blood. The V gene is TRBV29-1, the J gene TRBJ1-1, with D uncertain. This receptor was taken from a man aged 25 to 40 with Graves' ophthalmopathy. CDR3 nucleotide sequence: TGCAGCGTTACGATCTGGAGCGCTGAAGCTTTCTTT. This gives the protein CSVTIWSAEAFF.